These T cell receptor beta chains were read from a single sample in a study of shared clonotypes between healthy human individuals. The protocol was immunoSEQ multiplex PCR, while the TCRdb copy is restricted to in-frame clones and leaves out a portion. The data contain millions of clones, about 95% of them singletons. What was sequenced was naive CD8+ T cells sorted from blood. Receptors were obtained from a man between 18 and 29 years old in good health. Both conserved end residues are part of each CDR3. Each record gives: J gene, V gene, CDR3 protein.

j_gene: TRBJ1-2
v_gene: TRBV30
CDR3aa: CAWTQIGGRHGYTF

j_gene: TRBJ1-1
v_gene: TRBV5-4
CDR3aa: CASSTPGTGRVAFF

j_gene: TRBJ1-2
v_gene: TRBV7-9
CDR3aa: CASSFTEAAYGYTF

j_gene: TRBJ1-1
v_gene: TRBV28
CDR3aa: CASSWTGRTEAFF

j_gene: TRBJ2-6
v_gene: TRBV19
CDR3aa: CASSIDGGAPPGANVLTF

j_gene: TRBJ2-1
v_gene: TRBV7-9
CDR3aa: CASSSRLAEGPEQFF

j_gene: TRBJ1-2
v_gene: TRBV13
CDR3aa: CASSWDGGGYGYTF

j_gene: TRBJ2-3
v_gene: TRBV9
CDR3aa: CASSGTGTDTQYF

j_gene: TRBJ1-3
v_gene: TRBV14
CDR3aa: CASSQDPGDSGNTIYF

j_gene: TRBJ2-7
v_gene: TRBV23-1
CDR3aa: CASSHRYARDTASYEQYF

j_gene: TRBJ2-7
v_gene: TRBV11-2
CDR3aa: CASSPRDHEQYF

j_gene: TRBJ2-3
v_gene: TRBV9
CDR3aa: CASSVLGGGSTDTQYF

j_gene: TRBJ2-2
v_gene: TRBV6-5
CDR3aa: CASIPLAGGAGELFF

j_gene: TRBJ2-5
v_gene: TRBV6-5
CDR3aa: CASSLTGEETQYF

j_gene: TRBJ1-1
v_gene: TRBV7-2
CDR3aa: CASSFNKNTEAFF

j_gene: TRBJ1-1
v_gene: TRBV27
CDR3aa: CASSWQLNTEAFF

j_gene: TRBJ2-7
v_gene: TRBV25-1
CDR3aa: CASSYGGGYEQYF

j_gene: TRBJ2-7
v_gene: TRBV6-6
CDR3aa: CASMDNRWGIGYEQYF

j_gene: TRBJ2-7
v_gene: TRBV6-5
CDR3aa: CASSYQYSYEQYF

j_gene: TRBJ2-3
v_gene: TRBV5-1
CDR3aa: CASSRQPSGTDTQYF

j_gene: TRBJ1-1
v_gene: TRBV5-6
CDR3aa: CASSFGQGWDTEAFF

j_gene: TRBJ2-7
v_gene: TRBV5-5
CDR3aa: CASSSTNSVHEQYF

j_gene: TRBJ1-6
v_gene: TRBV9
CDR3aa: CASSVGAGVNSPLHF

j_gene: TRBJ2-3
v_gene: TRBV4-1
CDR3aa: CASSQWAADTQYF

j_gene: TRBJ2-7
v_gene: TRBV6-5
CDR3aa: CASSYNGIDEQYF

j_gene: TRBJ2-1
v_gene: TRBV30
CDR3aa: CAWSVGGVVEQFF

j_gene: TRBJ1-1
v_gene: TRBV2
CDR3aa: CASSEAGTGGPNTEAFF

j_gene: TRBJ2-3
v_gene: TRBV28
CDR3aa: CASSYGRGASDTQYF

j_gene: TRBJ2-7
v_gene: TRBV11-2
CDR3aa: CASSPPFYEQYF

j_gene: TRBJ2-1
v_gene: TRBV5-1
CDR3aa: CASSLAGGTYNEQFF

j_gene: TRBJ1-5
v_gene: TRBV10-3
CDR3aa: CAISGPGQPQHF

j_gene: TRBJ1-4
v_gene: TRBV11-2
CDR3aa: CASSLGQGIEKLFF

j_gene: TRBJ1-2
v_gene: TRBV9
CDR3aa: CASSLGYTF

j_gene: TRBJ1-6
v_gene: TRBV7-9
CDR3aa: CASSPPGGANSPLHF

j_gene: TRBJ1-2
v_gene: TRBV4-1
CDR3aa: CASSPLSGDYGYTF

j_gene: TRBJ2-7
v_gene: TRBV10-3
CDR3aa: CASRTLQGPDSYEQYF

j_gene: TRBJ2-7
v_gene: TRBV5-1
CDR3aa: CASSLAGYSYEQYF

j_gene: TRBJ2-5
v_gene: TRBV7-9
CDR3aa: CASSLDRQETQYF

j_gene: TRBJ2-3
v_gene: TRBV6-5
CDR3aa: CASSVTHEADTQYF

j_gene: TRBJ1-5
v_gene: TRBV19
CDR3aa: CASNGGKALPQHF

j_gene: TRBJ2-3
v_gene: TRBV28
CDR3aa: CASSMGLAGTDTQYF

j_gene: TRBJ2-7
v_gene: TRBV5-1
CDR3aa: CASSVGQGGVAYEQYF

j_gene: TRBJ2-7
v_gene: TRBV9
CDR3aa: CASSETGYPYEQYF

j_gene: TRBJ2-5
v_gene: TRBV9
CDR3aa: CASSVAEGGDSQYF

j_gene: TRBJ2-1
v_gene: TRBV29-1
CDR3aa: CSVEGTSGGSYNEQFF

j_gene: TRBJ2-5
v_gene: TRBV6-5
CDR3aa: CASSYSNSKTQYF

j_gene: TRBJ2-7
v_gene: TRBV11-2
CDR3aa: CASSLRLAGGPAEQYF

j_gene: TRBJ2-2
v_gene: TRBV28
CDR3aa: CATIQSGANTGELFF

j_gene: TRBJ1-1
v_gene: TRBV28
CDR3aa: CASSFGQFGAEAFF

j_gene: TRBJ2-1
v_gene: TRBV7-6
CDR3aa: CASRPLSGSYNEQFF

j_gene: TRBJ2-5
v_gene: TRBV6-1
CDR3aa: CASSAGHYQETQYF

j_gene: TRBJ2-7
v_gene: TRBV2
CDR3aa: CASKAGGVGQYF

j_gene: TRBJ2-1
v_gene: TRBV5-6
CDR3aa: CASNTFRGLAGGPDNEQFF